This T cell receptor beta chain appears in the sequencing data of a study of neoadjuvant nivolumab and ipilimumab in lung cancer. Broader study findings: From pretherapy to surgery, tumor richness and clonality rose with dual therapy. Pathologic regression was not significantly tied to TCR clonality. Pretherapy blood TCR richness correlated positively with resected tumor richness.

A note on this clone: The antigen is not known.

The V gene end was trimmed by 3 bases and the J gene end by 7 bases; junction bases not matched to a gene: 11. CDR3 size: 17 residues. Germline V gene data show CDR1 as KGHSH and CDR2 as LQKENI. The method was immunoSEQ multiplex PCR; TCRdb's version includes in-frame clones alone and lacks a portion of them. The sample has approximately 2,500 clones, about 85% seen once. The rearrangement uses TRBV18 and TRBJ2-1, with TRBD2 matching over 11 bases. The starting material was tumor tissue, obtained before neoadjuvant nivolumab, alone or with ipilimumab. The receptor was derived from an adult with non-small cell lung cancer. The CDR3 region is CASSPWSATSGVNEQFF. CDR3 sequence (DNA): TGTGCCAGCTCACCGTGGAGTGCGACTAGCGGGGTTAATGAGCAGTTCTTC.